The TCR beta chain described here comes from a study of shared clonotypes between healthy human individuals. CDR1 ENHRY and CDR2 SYGVKD come from the germline V gene. This CDR3 is 17 amino acids long. J lost 0 bases, V lost 6 bases, and 11 bases had no gene match. Findings of the study overall: The expectation was that sequencing depth would affect clonotype sharing among donors.

As for this clone: Its specificity is unknown.

For each subset, genomic DNA was distributed in equal portions over several immunoSEQ plates. Sequenced by immunoSEQ multiplex PCR; TCRdb stores in-frame clones only, minus some. The table shows roughly 490,000 clones, with 65% to 80% occurring only once. Sequenced sample: PBMCs. This clonotype originated in a woman aged 40 to 50 in good health. Some clones in this sample may be carry-over from other donors' samples. The genes are TRBV10-3 and TRBJ1-5; TRBD1 aligns across 7 bases. DNA of the CDR3: TGTGCCATCAGCCGGGACAGTTCTGTGATTAGCAATCAGCCCCAGCATTTT. Translated: CAISRDSSVISNQPQHF.